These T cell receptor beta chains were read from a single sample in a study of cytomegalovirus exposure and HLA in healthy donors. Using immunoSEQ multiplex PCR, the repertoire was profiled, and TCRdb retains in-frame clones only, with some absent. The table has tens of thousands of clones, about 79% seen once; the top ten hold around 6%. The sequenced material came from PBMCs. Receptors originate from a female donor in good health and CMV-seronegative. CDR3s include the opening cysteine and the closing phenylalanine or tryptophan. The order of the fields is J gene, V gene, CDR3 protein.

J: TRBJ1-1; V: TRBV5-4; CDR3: CASSARQGANTEAFF
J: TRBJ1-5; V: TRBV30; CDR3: CAWSADSNNQPQHF
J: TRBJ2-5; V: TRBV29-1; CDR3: CSGARDFAEETQYF
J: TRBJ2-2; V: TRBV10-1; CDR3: CASRQDYAVGELFF
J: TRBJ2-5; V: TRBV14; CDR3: CASSPGGGQGKTQYF
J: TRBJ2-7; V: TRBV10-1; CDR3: CASSEPHGQGAGEQYF
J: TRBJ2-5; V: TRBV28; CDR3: CASSRPGTGNQYF
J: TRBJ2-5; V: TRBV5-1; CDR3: CASSPTPGVAETQYF
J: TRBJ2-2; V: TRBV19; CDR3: CASSSLTSGSIGTGELFF
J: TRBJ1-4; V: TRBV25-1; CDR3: CASSTPADATNEKLFF
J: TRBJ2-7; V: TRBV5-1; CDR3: CASSSVPGQESYEQYF
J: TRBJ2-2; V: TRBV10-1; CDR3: CASSEAGGELFF
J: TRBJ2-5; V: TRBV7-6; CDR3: CASSWDRTQETQYF
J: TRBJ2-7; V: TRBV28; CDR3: CASSRTRDTYEQYF
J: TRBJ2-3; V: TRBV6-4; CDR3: CASRALAGDTDTQYF
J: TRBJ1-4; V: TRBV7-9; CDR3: CACSGRTGGNEKLFF
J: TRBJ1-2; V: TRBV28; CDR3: CASSPGTALNGYTF
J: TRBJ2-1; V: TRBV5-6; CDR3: CASSVGLAGEYEQFF
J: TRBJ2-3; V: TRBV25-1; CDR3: CASRWGGLTDTQYF
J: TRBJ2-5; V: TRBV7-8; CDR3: CASSVGATEETQYF
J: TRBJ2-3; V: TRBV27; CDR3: CASSLSPGGGVAGGPWTDTQYF
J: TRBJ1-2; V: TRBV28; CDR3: CASSLTSGEPCGYTF
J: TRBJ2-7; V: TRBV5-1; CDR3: CASSSGQALPYEQYF
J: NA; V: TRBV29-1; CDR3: CSVMSRDRPYEQYF
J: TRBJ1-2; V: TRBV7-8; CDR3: CASSLVLRDRILF
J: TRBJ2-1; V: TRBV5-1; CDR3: CASSLGLAGVDEQFF
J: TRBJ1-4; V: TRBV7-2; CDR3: CASSLDRGRTNEKLFF
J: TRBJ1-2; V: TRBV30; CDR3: CAWRDRFLLGYAF
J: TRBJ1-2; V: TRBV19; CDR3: CASSTYHGQARYGYTF
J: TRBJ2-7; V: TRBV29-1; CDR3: CSVRDRGSYEQYF
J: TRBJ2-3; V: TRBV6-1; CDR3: CASTLASGGADTQYF
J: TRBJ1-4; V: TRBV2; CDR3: CASSSRPNEKLFF
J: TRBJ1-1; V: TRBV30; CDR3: CAWSVTGTDTEAFF
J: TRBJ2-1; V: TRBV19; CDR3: CASSITSGRANEQFF
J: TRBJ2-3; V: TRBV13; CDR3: CASSRERGYTDTQYF
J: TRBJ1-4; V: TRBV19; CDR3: CASRPGTGLGEKLFF
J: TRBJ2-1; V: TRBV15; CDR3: CATSGLLEGYYNEQFF
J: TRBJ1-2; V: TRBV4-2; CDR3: CASAKNPGGFGYTF
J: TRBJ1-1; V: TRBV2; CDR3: CASSVVGDTEAFF
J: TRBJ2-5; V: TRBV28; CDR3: CASSYIPGVETQYF
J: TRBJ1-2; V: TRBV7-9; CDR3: CASSSGTDYGYTF
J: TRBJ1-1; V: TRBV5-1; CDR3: CASSLQGGTEAFF
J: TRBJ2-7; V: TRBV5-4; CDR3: CASSFGGESSYEQYF
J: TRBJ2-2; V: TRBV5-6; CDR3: CASSPRQGAGELFF
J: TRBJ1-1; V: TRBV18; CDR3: CASSPLDKMNTEAFF
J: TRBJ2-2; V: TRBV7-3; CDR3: CASSLRVGQINTGELFF
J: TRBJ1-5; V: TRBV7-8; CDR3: CASSLARGEIQPQHF
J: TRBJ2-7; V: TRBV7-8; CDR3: CASSLGGRGVSYEQYF